The 20 T cell receptor beta chains below were found in one sample sequenced in a study of CD8 T cells in ankylosing spondylitis. TCRdb re-derived calls from the 5' RACE reads in MiXCR, one entry per CDR3 protein. The sample includes approximately 500,000 distinct CDR3 sequences, roughly 13% of them seen just once. These receptors have no identified antigens. Whole-study findings and limits: Several highly homologous variants made up a TCR beta motif, and this motif appeared characteristic of ankylosing spondylitis blood.

The sequencing input was blood, either unsorted or a sorted T cell fraction (not recorded which). These receptors originate from a male donor with ankylosing spondylitis.

The chain couples TRBV5-6 to TRBJ1-4; D ambiguous. This CDR3 is 12 amino acids long. From germline, CDR1 is SGHDT and CDR2 YYEEEE. Trimming removed 1 base from V and 5 bases from J, with 3 bases in between. The CDR3 sequence is CASSLINEKLFF. The CDR3 region has the DNA TGTGCCAGCAGCTTGATCAATGAAAAACTGTTTTTT.

This clonotype occurred a few times. J is TRBJ2-1 and V is TRBV5-6, with 10 bases lining up with TRBD1. The CDR3 contains 16 residues. V dropped 2 bases and J dropped 4; count of bases not matched to a gene: 6. CDR1 and CDR2 from the germline V gene are SGHDT and YYEEEE. The CDR3 nucleotides read TGTGCCAGCAGCTTAATTAGACAGGGGGCTTACAATGAGCAGTTCTTC. Protein: CASSLIRQGAYNEQFF.

This clonotype turned up a few times. The chain is built from TRBV12-3 or TRBV12-4 and TRBJ2-5; TRBD1 aligns across 8 bases. V lost 3 bases and J lost 4; bases outside the gene matches: 7. The CDR3 covers 15 residues. Written as DNA, the CDR3 is TGTGCCAGCAGTTTGGGCTCCGGGACAGGAGAGACCCAGTACTTC. Protein sequence: CASSLGSGTGETQYF.

The sample holds a few counts of this clonotype. The chain has TRBV27 and TRBJ1-5; D remains unclear. Germline V gene sequence: CDR1 MNHEY, CDR2 SMNVEV (reference sequence). Trimming removed 5 bases from V and 1 base from J, with 12 bases in between. This CDR3 is built from 15 residues. As DNA, the CDR3 is TGTGCCAGCAGTCCCTGGGCGGCAAGCAATCAGCCCCAGCATTTT. Protein sequence: CASSPWAASNQPQHF.

The chain has TRBV5-5 and TRBJ2-2, with D possibly matching TRBD1 (6 bases). Trimming took 0 bases from V and 5 from J, leaving 11 bases between them. Looked up from germline, CDR1 is SGHKS and CDR2 is YYEKEE (reference sequence). CDR3 size: 15 residues. The CDR3 here is CASSLERTATGELFF. CDR3 DNA: TGTGCCAGCAGCTTGGAACGGACAGCGACCGGGGAGCTGTTTTTT.

This clonotype was found a few times. The rearrangement links TRBV4-1 to TRBJ2-1, with D uncertain. The CDR3 has 14 amino acids. Germline V gene lookup returns CDR1 MGHRA and CDR2 YSYEKL. V was cut by 0 bases and J by 7 bases, with 10 bases left in between. The CDR3 region has the DNA TGCGCCAGCAGCCAAGATAACTATATAAATGAGCAGTTCTTC. It codes for CASSQDNYINEQFF.

This clonotype was observed once. A read error may be the cause here, since a much bigger clone is one base away. CDR3 nucleotides: TGCGCCAGCAGCTTGGAAGGAAAAGGCACAGATACGCTGTATTTT. Residues: CASSLEGKGTDTLYF. The chain employs TRBV5-1 and TRBJ2-3; D not resolved. The CDR3 extends over 15 amino acids. Germline lookup yields CDR1 SGHRS and CDR2 YFSETQ. The full variable domain, its missing parts supplied by reference TRBV5-1 and TRBJ2-3, is KAGVTQTPRYLIKTRGQQVTLSCSPISGHRSVSWYQQTPGQGLQFLFEYFSETQRNKGNFPGRFSGRQFSNSRSEMNVSTLELGDSALYLCASSLEGKGTDTLYFGPGTRLTVL.

CDR3 loop: CSARDGETADQPQHF. The CDR3 DNA reads TGCAGTGCTAGAGATGGCGAGACAGCAGATCAGCCCCAGCATTTT. The chain couples TRBV20-1 to TRBJ1-5, with D maybe TRBD1 (5 bases). The V end lost 0 bases, the J end lost 5 bases, and 14 bases lay between the germline ends. Looked up from germline, CDR1 is DFQATT and CDR2 is SNEGSKA (reference sequence). CDR3 size: 15 residues.

The V gene is TRBV29-1, the J gene TRBJ1-1, with a possible D match to TRBD1 (6 bases). V was pared by 8 bases and J by 8 bases, with 18 bases between. Germline loops: CDR1 SQVTM, CDR2 ANQGSEA. This CDR3 contains 12 residues. The CDR3 coding sequence is TGCAGCACAAGCGGAGCCGACAGGGAAGCTTTCTTT. This encodes CSTSGADREAFF.

This clonotype was seen only a few times. The chain is built from TRBV29-1 and TRBJ2-5; D may correspond to TRBD1 or TRBD2 (5 bases each). The V end was cut by 6 bases, the J end by 5 bases, with 13 bases between. Germline CDR1 and CDR2: SQVTM and ANQGSEA. The CDR3 covers 12 residues. As DNA, the CDR3 is TGCAGCGTCTATGACAGCGGTGAGACCCAGTACTTC. Amino acids: CSVYDSGETQYF.

This clonotype was detected many times. The rearrangement uses TRBV7-9 and TRBJ2-1, with D perhaps TRBD2 (5 bases). Germline V gene lookup returns CDR1 SEHNR and CDR2 FQNEAQ (reference sequence). V was cut by 3 bases and J by 9 bases, with 6 bases left in between. This CDR3 is 11 amino acids long. The CDR3 nucleotides read TGTGCCAGCAGCTTCGGGGTTGAGCAGTTCTTC. This gives the protein CASSFGVEQFF.

This clonotype has more than one count but fewer than ten. The chain combines TRBV6-1 with TRBJ1-6, with 7 bases that match TRBD1. The V gene's germline CDR1 is MNHNS and CDR2 SASEGT. J gave up 7 bases and V 5 bases, and 8 bases lay outside the gene matches. This CDR3 has 15 residues. The CDR3 sequence is CASSRDSPRNSPLHF. CDR3 coding DNA: TGTGCCAGCAGTCGGGACAGCCCGCGGAATTCACCCCTCCACTTT.

This clonotype has more than one count but fewer than ten. DNA of the CDR3: TGTGCCACCAGTGCCCGCCCGGGACTAGCGGGAACGTTGGCCGGGGAGCTGTTTTTT. Its translation is CATSARPGLAGTLAGELFF. The V gene is TRBV24-1, the J gene TRBJ2-2; 13 bases match TRBD2. Germline assignment: CDR1 KGHDR and CDR2 SFDVKD. V shed 5 bases and J 6 bases; nucleotides not matched to a gene: 14. There are 19 residues in the CDR3.

This clonotype showed up just a few times. The chain links TRBV7-2 to TRBJ2-1; 8 bases are a match to TRBD2. The length of the CDR3 is 19 residues. CDR1 is SGHTA and CDR2 is FQGNSA in the germline V gene. Germline trimming cut 3 bases from V and 0 bases from J; bases unmatched to any gene: 13. CDR3 residues: CASSFAGTSGKSSYNEQFF. The DNA for the CDR3 is TGTGCCAGCAGCTTCGCCGGAACTAGCGGAAAGAGCTCCTACAATGAGCAGTTCTTC.

There are a few counts of this clonotype. V gene TRBV27 combines with J gene TRBJ2-5, with D perhaps matching TRBD2 (5 bases). The CDR3 is 12 amino acids. Germline CDR1 is MNHEY and CDR2 is SMNVEV (reference sequence). V was pared by 5 bases and J by 10 bases, with 14 bases between. The CDR3 is CASSPTSGIQYF. The CDR3 nucleotides read TGTGCCAGCAGTCCCACCTCCGGGATCCAGTACTTC.

This clonotype was observed many times. V is TRBV20-1 and J is TRBJ1-2; perhaps TRBD1 as D (5 bases). The ends were cut back, 6 bases at V and 4 bases at J, with 15 bases in the middle. CDR1 is DFQATT, CDR2 SNEGSKA, per germline (reference sequence). The CDR3 contains 13 residues. Here the CDR3 reads CSAPKSGLYGYTF. The CDR3, as DNA: TGCAGTGCCCCTAAGTCAGGGCTCTATGGCTACACCTTC.

This clonotype has just a few counts. DNA for the CDR3: TGTGCCAGCAGTTATAAGGGGGCCGGTGGCTACACCTTC. Translation gives CASSYKGAGGYTF. The chain recombines TRBV6-5 with TRBJ1-2; 7 positions match TRBD1. CDR1 and CDR2 from the germline V gene are MNHEY and SVGAGI. V dropped 3 bases and J dropped 7; count of bases not matched to a gene: 5. This CDR3 contains 13 residues.

The genes are TRBV30 and TRBJ2-1; no clear D gene. The CDR3 contains 15 residues. V was pared by 0 bases and J by 1 base, with 10 bases between. Germline CDR1 and CDR2: GTSNPN and SVGIG (reference sequence). The CDR3 DNA is TGTGCCTGGAGTGTACGGAACTCTTCCTACAATGAGCAGTTCTTC. It yields the protein CAWSVRNSSYNEQFF.

The rearrangement links TRBV27 to TRBJ2-5; D is ambiguous. Trimming removed 2 bases from V and 5 bases from J, with 15 bases in between. Germline loops: CDR1 MNHEY, CDR2 SMNVEV (reference sequence). The CDR3 has 15 residues. The CDR3, as DNA: TGTGCCAGCAGTTTAACTTTGATCCGAGGCGAGACCCAGTACTTC. Translated: CASSLTLIRGETQYF.

Ten or more counts support this clonotype. V gene TRBV4-2 combines with J gene TRBJ1-1; unclear D gene. The CDR3 contains 13 residues. Trimming left V 3 bases short and J 6 bases short, with 11 bases between. In germline, CDR1 is LGHNA, CDR2 YNFKEQ. In DNA, the CDR3 is TGTGCCAGCAGCCAGAGTGGGTACTCTGAAGCTTTCTTT. This gives the protein CASSQSGYSEAFF.